This T cell receptor (beta chain) is from a study of monozygotic twins with inflammatory bowel disease. The study, taken as a whole, reports: A reduction in TCRbeta diversity (inverse Simpson) was seen in IBD patients relative to healthy co-twins. Fewer shared clonotypes with others were found in IBD patients than in healthy twins, especially with disease activity.

As to this clonotype: What it binds is not known.

One entry per CDR3 protein, without DNA, is what TCRdb gives after re-calling the 5' RACE reads. Reported are about 93,000 distinct CDR3 sequences; the ten largest clones contain about 7.4%. The CDR3 spans 14 residues. Germline CDR1 reads SQVTM; CDR2 reads ANQGSEA. Material: blood. This chain joins TRBV29-1 and TRBJ2-7; the TCRdb D gene call, TRBD1, has no DNA to confirm it. This sequence was found in a human donor with ulcerative colitis or Crohn's disease, or a healthy co-twin of an affected twin (not recorded which). CDR3 region: CSVGMDRGFYEQYF.